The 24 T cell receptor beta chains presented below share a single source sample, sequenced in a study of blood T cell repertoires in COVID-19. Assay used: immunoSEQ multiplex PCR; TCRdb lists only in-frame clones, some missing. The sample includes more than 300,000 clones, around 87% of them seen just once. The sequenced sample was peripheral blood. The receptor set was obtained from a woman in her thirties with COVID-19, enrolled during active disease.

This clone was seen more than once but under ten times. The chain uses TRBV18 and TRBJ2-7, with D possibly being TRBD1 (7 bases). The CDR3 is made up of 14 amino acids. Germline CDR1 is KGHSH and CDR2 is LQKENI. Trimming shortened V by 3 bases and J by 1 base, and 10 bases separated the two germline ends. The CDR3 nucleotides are TGTGCCAGCTCACCGGAGGGACAGTCCTACGAGCAGTACTTC. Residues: CASSPEGQSYEQYF.

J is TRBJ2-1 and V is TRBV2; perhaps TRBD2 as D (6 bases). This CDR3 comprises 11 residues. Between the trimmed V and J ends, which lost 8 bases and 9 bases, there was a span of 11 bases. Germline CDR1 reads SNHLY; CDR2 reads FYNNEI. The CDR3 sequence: CASLLALEQFF. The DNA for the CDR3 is TGTGCCAGCCTCCTAGCGCTTGAGCAGTTCTTC.

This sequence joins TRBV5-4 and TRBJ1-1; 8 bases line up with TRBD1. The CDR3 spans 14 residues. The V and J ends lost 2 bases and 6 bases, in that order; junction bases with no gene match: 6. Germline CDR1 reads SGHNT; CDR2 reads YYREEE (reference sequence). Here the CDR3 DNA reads TGTGCCAGCAGCTTTCAGGACAGGGCTCCTGAAGCTTTCTTT. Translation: CASSFQDRAPEAFF.

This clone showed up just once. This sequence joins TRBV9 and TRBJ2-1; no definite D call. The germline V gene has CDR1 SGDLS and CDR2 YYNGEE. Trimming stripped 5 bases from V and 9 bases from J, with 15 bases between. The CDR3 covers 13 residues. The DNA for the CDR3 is TGTGCCAGCAGGAGTACCGCCCGGAGTGAGCAGTTCTTC. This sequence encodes CASRSTARSEQFF.

CDR3 sequence reads: CASSSLTLARSSYNEQFF. CDR3 DNA: TGTGCCAGCAGCTCCCTGACCCTAGCGAGGAGCTCCTACAATGAGCAGTTCTTC. The chain combines TRBV7-9 with TRBJ2-1; weak D call: TRBD2 (6 bases). The CDR3 is 18 residues long. V lost 4 bases and J lost 0, with 19 bases in between. Looked up from germline, CDR1 is SEHNR and CDR2 is FQNEAQ (reference sequence).

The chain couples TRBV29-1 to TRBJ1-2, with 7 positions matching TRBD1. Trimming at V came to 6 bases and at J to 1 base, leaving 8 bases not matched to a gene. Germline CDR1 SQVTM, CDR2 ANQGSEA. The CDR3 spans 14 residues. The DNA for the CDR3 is TGCAGCGTGCCGGACAGGCTGGGTAACTATGGCTACACCTTC. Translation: CSVPDRLGNYGYTF. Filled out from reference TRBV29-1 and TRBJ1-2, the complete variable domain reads SAVISQKPSRDICQRGTSLTIQCQVDSQVTMMFWYRQQPGQSLTLIATANQGSEATYESGFVIDKFPISRPNLTFSTLTVSNMSPEDSSIYLCSVPDRLGNYGYTFGSGTRLTVV.

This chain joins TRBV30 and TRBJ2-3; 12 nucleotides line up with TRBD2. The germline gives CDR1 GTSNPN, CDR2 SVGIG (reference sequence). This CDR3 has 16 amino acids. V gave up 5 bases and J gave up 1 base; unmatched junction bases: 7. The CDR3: CAWVLAGGGGTDTQYF. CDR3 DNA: TGTGCCTGGGTTCTAGCGGGAGGGGGGGGCACAGATACGCAGTATTTT.

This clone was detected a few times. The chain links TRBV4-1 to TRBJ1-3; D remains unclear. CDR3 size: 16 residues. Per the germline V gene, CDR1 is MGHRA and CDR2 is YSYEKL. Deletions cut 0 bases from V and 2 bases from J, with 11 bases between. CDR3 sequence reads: CASSQDPTRAGNTIYF. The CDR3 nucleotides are TGCGCCAGCAGCCAAGATCCAACCCGGGCTGGAAACACCATATATTTT.

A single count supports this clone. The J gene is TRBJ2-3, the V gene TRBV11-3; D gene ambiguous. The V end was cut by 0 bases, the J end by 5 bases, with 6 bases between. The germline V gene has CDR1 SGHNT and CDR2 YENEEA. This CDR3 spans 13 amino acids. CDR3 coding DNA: TGTGCCAGCAGCTTAGATCAACTAGATACGCAGTATTTT. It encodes CASSLDQLDTQYF.

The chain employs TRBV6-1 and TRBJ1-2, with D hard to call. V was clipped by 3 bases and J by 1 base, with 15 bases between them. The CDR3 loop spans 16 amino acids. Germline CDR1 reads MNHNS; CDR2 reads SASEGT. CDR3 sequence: CASSDLAGLFNYGYTF. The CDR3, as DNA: TGTGCCAGCAGTGACCTTGCGGGTCTGTTTAACTATGGCTACACCTTC.

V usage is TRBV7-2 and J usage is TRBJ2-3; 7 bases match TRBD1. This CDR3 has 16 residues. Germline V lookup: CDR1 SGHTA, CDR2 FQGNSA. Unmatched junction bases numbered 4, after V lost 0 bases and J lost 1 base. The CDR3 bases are TGTGCCAGCAGCTTAGCACGGGACAGAGGCACAGATACGCAGTATTTT. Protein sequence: CASSLARDRGTDTQYF.

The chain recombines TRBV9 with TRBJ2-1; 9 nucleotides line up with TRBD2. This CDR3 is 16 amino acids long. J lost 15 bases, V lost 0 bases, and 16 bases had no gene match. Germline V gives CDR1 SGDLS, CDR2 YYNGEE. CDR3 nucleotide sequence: TGTGCCAGCAGCGTAGCTCCCCTAGCGGGACCGGTCGAAGCGTTCTTC. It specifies CASSVAPLAGPVEAFF.

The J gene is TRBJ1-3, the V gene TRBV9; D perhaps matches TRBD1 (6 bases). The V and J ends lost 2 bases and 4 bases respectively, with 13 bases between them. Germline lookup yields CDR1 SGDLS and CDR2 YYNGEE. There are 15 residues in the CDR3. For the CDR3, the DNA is TGTGCCAGCAGCGTGGATCCGGGGGGCGGAAACACCATATATTTT. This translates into CASSVDPGGGNTIYF. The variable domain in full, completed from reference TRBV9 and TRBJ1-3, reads DSGVTQTPKHLITATGQRVTLRCSPRSGDLSVYWYQQSLDQGLQFLIQYYNGEERAKGNILERFSAQQFPDLHSELNLSSLELGDSALYFCASSVDPGGGNTIYFGEGSWLTVV.

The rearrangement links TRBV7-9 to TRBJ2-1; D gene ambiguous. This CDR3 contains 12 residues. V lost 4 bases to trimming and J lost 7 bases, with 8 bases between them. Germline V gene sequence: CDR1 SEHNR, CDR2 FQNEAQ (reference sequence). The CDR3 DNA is TGTGCCAGCAGCTGGAGCGAGAATGAGCAGTTCTTC. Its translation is CASSWSENEQFF.

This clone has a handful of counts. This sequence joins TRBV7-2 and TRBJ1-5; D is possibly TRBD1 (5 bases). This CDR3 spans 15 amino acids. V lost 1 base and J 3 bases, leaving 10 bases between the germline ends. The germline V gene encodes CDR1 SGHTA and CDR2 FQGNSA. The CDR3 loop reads CASSLVAGPNQPQHF. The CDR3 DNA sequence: TGTGCCAGCAGCTTAGTAGCAGGGCCCAATCAGCCCCAGCATTTT.

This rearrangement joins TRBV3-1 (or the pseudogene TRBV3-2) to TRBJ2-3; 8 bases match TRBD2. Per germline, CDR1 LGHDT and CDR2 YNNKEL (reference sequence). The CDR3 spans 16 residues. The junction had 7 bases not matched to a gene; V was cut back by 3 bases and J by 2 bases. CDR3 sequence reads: CASSQTGGPNTDTQYF. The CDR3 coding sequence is TGTGCCAGCAGCCAGACGGGAGGGCCGAACACAGATACGCAGTATTTT.

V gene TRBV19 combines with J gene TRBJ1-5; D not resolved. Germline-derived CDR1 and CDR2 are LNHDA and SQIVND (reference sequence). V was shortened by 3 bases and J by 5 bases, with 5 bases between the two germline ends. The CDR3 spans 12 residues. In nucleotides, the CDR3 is TGTGCCAGTAGTATTTCCTATCAGCCCCAGCATTTT. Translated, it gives CASSISYQPQHF.

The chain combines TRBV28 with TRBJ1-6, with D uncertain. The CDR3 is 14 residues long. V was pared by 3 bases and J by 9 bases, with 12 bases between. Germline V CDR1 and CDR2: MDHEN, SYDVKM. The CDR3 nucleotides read TGTGCCAGCAGTTTGAGTCGAGGGAGTTCACCCCTCCACTTT. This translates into CASSLSRGSSPLHF.

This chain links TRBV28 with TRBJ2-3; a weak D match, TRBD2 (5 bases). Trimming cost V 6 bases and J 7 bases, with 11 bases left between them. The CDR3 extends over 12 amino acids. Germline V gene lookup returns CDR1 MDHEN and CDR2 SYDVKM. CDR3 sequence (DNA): TGTGCCAGCAGCCTTAGGAGGAATACGCAGTATTTT. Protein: CASSLRRNTQYF.

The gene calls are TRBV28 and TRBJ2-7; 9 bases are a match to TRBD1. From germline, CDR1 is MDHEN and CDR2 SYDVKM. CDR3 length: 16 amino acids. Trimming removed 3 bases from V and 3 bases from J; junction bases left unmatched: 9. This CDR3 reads CASSFFPGTGYYEQYF. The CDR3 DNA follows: TGTGCCAGCAGTTTCTTCCCCGGGACAGGGTACTACGAGCAGTACTTC.

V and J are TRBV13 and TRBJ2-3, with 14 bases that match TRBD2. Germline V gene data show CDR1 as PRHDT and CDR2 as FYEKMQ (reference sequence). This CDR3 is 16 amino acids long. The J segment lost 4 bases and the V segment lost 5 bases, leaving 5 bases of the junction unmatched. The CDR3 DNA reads TGTGCCAGCAGCGTTGGGACTAGCGGGAGCCCAGATACGCAGTATTTT. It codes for CASSVGTSGSPDTQYF.

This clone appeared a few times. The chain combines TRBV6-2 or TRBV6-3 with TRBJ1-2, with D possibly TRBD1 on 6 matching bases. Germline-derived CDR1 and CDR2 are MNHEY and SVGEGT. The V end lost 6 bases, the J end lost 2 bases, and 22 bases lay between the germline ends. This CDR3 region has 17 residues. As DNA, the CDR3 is TGTGCCAGCAGCCTCAATACTCCCAGGGGATCGAACTATGGCTACACCTTC. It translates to CASSLNTPRGSNYGYTF.

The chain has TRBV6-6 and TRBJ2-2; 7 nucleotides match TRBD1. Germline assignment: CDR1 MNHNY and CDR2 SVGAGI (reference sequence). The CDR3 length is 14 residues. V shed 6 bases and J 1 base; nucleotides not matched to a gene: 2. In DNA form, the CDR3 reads TGTGCCAGCAGGTGGACAGGGAACACCGGGGAGCTGTTTTTT. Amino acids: CASRWTGNTGELFF.

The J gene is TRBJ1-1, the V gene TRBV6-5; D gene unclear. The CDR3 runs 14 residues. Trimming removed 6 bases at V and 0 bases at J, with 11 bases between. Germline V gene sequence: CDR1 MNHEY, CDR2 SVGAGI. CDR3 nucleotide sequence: TGTGCCAGCAGGGGAGTGAGTGTGAACACTGAAGCTTTCTTT. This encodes CASRGVSVNTEAFF.